The 26 T cell receptor beta chains listed next were all sequenced from one sample in a study of T cell responses to AZD1222 COVID-19 vaccine. Repertoires were generated with immunoSEQ multiplex PCR, while TCRdb's copy carries only in-frame clones and drops some. Among roughly 170,000 clones listed, less than 95% were seen once. Sequences were derived from peripheral blood, sampled on day 0 of AZD1222 vaccination. The receptor set was obtained from an adult in good health.

The CDR3 spells CASSPGEDTQYF. The CDR3 region has the DNA TGTGCCAGTAGCCCGGGTGAAGATACGCAGTATTTT. The chain carries TRBV19 and TRBJ2-3; D uncertain. Between the trimmed V and J ends, which lost 6 bases and 5 bases, there was a span of 9 bases. The germline gives CDR1 LNHDA, CDR2 SQIVND (reference sequence). The CDR3 is 12 amino acids.

In its sample, this clone was seen once. V usage is TRBV19 and J usage is TRBJ1-2; D might be TRBD1 (6 bases). V was cut by 7 bases and J by 5 bases, with 11 bases left in between. The germline CDR1 and CDR2 sequences are LNHDA and SQIVND (reference sequence). This CDR3 contains 12 residues. In nucleotides, the CDR3 is TGTGCCAGTAACGTCCAGGGGTATGGCTACACCTTC. Residues: CASNVQGYGYTF.

The chain employs TRBV5-3 and TRBJ2-3; D could derive from TRBD1 or TRBD2 (6 bases each). TRBV5-3 is placed among ORFs of uncertain function. The CDR3 extends over 15 amino acids. The CDR3 DNA sequence: TGTGCTCCTATGCCCTTTGGGGGGCGCCCAGATACGCAGTATTTT. This gives the protein CAPMPFGGRPDTQYF.

This clone was recorded only once. V and J are TRBV4-3 and TRBJ1-1; TRBD1 matches 8 bases. The germline V gene has CDR1 LGHNA and CDR2 YSLEER. The CDR3 contains 13 residues. The ends lost 4 bases at V and 10 bases at J; junction bases unmatched: 8. CDR3 sequence: CASSPDTGGIAFF. The CDR3 DNA reads as TGCGCCAGCAGCCCGGACACAGGGGGGATAGCTTTCTTT.

This chain uses TRBV19 with TRBJ1-1; D perhaps matches TRBD1 (5 bases). Germline assignment: CDR1 LNHDA and CDR2 SQIVND (reference sequence). The CDR3 sequence is 12 residues long. The ends were cut back, 4 bases at V and 8 bases at J, with 11 bases in the middle. This CDR3 reads CASSTRTPEAFF. The CDR3, as DNA: TGTGCCAGTAGTACCCGGACACCCGAAGCTTTCTTT. Filled out from reference TRBV19 and TRBJ1-1, the complete variable domain reads DGGITQSPKYLFRKEGQNVTLSCEQNLNHDAMYWYRQDPGQGLRLIYYSQIVNDFQKGDIAEGYSVSREKKESFPLTVTSAQKNPTAFYLCASSTRTPEAFFGQGTRLTVV.

The chain employs TRBV7-2 and TRBJ2-3, with 7 bases matching TRBD2. J gave up 1 base and V 11 bases, and 6 bases lay outside the gene matches. This CDR3 region has 13 residues. Germline lookup yields CDR1 SGHTA and CDR2 FQGNSA. For the CDR3, the DNA is TGTGCCGGGGGGAGGGATCGCACAGATACGCAGTATTTT. Protein product: CAGGRDRTDTQYF. The entire variable domain, with the rest obtained from reference TRBV7-2 and TRBJ2-3, is as follows: GAGVSQSPSNKVTEKGKDVELRCDPISGHTALYWYRQSLGQGLEFLIYFQGNSAPDKSGLPSDRFSAERTGGSVSTLTIQRTQQEDSAVYLCAGGRDRTDTQYFGPGTRLTVL.

The V and J genes are TRBV19 and TRBJ2-3; 10 bases agree with TRBD1. After removal of 5 bases from V and 1 base from J, the junction contained 6 bases not matched to a gene. This CDR3 has 16 amino acids. Germline CDR1 and CDR2: LNHDA and SQIVND (reference sequence). As DNA, the CDR3 is TGTGCCAGTAGTCTTGGGACAGGGGAAGGCACAGATACGCAGTATTTT. Protein product: CASSLGTGEGTDTQYF. Combining the CDR3 with reference TRBV19 and TRBJ2-3 gives the whole variable domain DGGITQSPKYLFRKEGQNVTLSCEQNLNHDAMYWYRQDPGQGLRLIYYSQIVNDFQKGDIAEGYSVSREKKESFPLTVTSAQKNPTAFYLCASSLGTGEGTDTQYFGPGTRLTVL.

The chain has TRBV7-9 and TRBJ2-7; 7 positions match TRBD1. Trimming at V came to 2 bases and at J to 3 bases, leaving 1 base not matched to a gene. The CDR3 is made up of 13 amino acids. Germline CDR1 and CDR2: SEHNR and FQNEAQ (reference sequence). The CDR3 loop reads CASSLPGGYEQYF. CDR3 nucleotides: TGTGCCAGCAGCTTACCAGGGGGCTACGAGCAGTACTTC.

This clone was observed a single time. The gene calls are TRBV7-2 and TRBJ1-5, with D uncertain. Germline values: CDR1 SGHTA, CDR2 FQGNSA. CDR3 size: 15 residues. Trimming left V 5 bases short and J 2 bases short, with 13 bases between. The CDR3 coding sequence is TGTGCCAGCAGCCCCGAAGCGTGGGGCAATCAGCCCCAGCATTTT. This translates into CASSPEAWGNQPQHF.

This chain links TRBV14 with TRBJ2-2; D is unresolved. Per the germline V gene, CDR1 is SGHDN and CDR2 is FVKESK. The V gene lost 6 bases and the J gene lost 1 base, with 9 bases spanning the gap. The length of the CDR3 is 14 residues. This chain's CDR3 is CASRPSLNTGELFF. CDR3 bases: TGTGCCAGCAGACCAAGCCTGAACACCGGGGAGCTGTTTTTT.

The chain employs TRBV27 and TRBJ2-7, with TRBD1 identical over 9 bases. The ends lost 5 bases at V and 3 bases at J; junction bases unmatched: 8. This CDR3 is built from 15 residues. Germline V gives CDR1 MNHEY, CDR2 SMNVEV (reference sequence). The CDR3 sequence: CASSKPGTGIYEQYF. The CDR3 nucleotides read TGTGCCAGCAGTAAACCCGGGACAGGGATCTACGAGCAGTACTTC.

CDR3 sequence: CASSRGEAFF. In nucleotides, the CDR3 is TGTGCCAGCAGTCGGGGTGAAGCTTTCTTT. The chain uses TRBV6-5 and TRBJ1-1; D gene uncertain. CDR1 and CDR2 from the germline V gene are MNHEY and SVGAGI. This CDR3 spans 10 amino acids. Trimming left V 5 bases short and J 7 bases short, with 5 bases between.

The genes are TRBV9 and TRBJ2-1; maybe TRBD1 (6 bases). Germline V gene lookup returns CDR1 SGDLS and CDR2 YYNGEE. V lost 3 bases and J 10 bases, leaving 17 bases between the germline ends. The CDR3 covers 14 residues. The CDR3 DNA follows: TGTGCCAGCAGCGGATTAGGCCAGGGGATGGAGCAGTTCTTC. Its translation is CASSGLGQGMEQFF.

V is TRBV12-5 and J is TRBJ2-5, with 14 bases that match TRBD2. This CDR3 is 16 amino acids long. V gave up 1 base and J gave up 4 bases; unmatched junction bases: 2. Germline CDR1 and CDR2: LGHNT and FRNRAP. Written as DNA, the CDR3 is TGTGCTAGTGGTTTGGGAGGACTAGCGGGGGGAGAGACCCAGTACTTC. It codes for CASGLGGLAGGETQYF.

This clone was recorded once. The V gene is TRBV7-9, the J gene TRBJ2-7; 9 bases are a match to TRBD1. CDR1 and CDR2 (germline): SEHNR, FQNEAQ (reference sequence). V was pared by 5 bases and J by 5 bases, with 10 bases of the junction left unmatched. The CDR3 sequence is 15 residues long. For the CDR3, the DNA is TGTGCCAGCAGCATCATACAGGGGGCCGACGACGAGCAGTACTTC. This sequence encodes CASSIIQGADDEQYF.

The chain combines TRBV23-1 with TRBJ2-4; D assignment may be TRBD1 or TRBD2 (5 bases each). TRBV23-1 is an ORF, and what it does is uncertain. V lost 0 bases and J lost 0, with 15 bases in between. The length of the CDR3 is 18 residues. CDR3 protein: CASSQSKRGPIAKNIQYF. The CDR3 nucleotides are TGCGCCAGCAGTCAATCGAAGAGGGGCCCCATAGCCAAAAACATTCAGTACTTC.

This sequence joins TRBV7-2 and TRBJ1-6; tentative D call: TRBD1 (6 bases). CDR3 length: 14 residues. Germline CDR1 reads SGHTA; CDR2 reads FQGNSA. Trimming removed 5 bases from V and 10 bases from J, with 15 bases in between. In DNA, the CDR3 is TGTGCCAGCAGCCTTAACAGGGAACTATCACCCCTCCACTTT. Amino acids: CASSLNRELSPLHF.

The rearrangement joins TRBV25-1 to TRBJ2-2; 7 bases agree with TRBD1. V lost 6 bases, J lost 4 bases, and 5 bases stayed unmatched. This CDR3 is 14 amino acids long. Germline V gene lookup returns CDR1 MGHDK and CDR2 SYGVNS. The CDR3 spells CASRETGPTGELFF. The CDR3 DNA reads TGTGCCAGCAGAGAGACAGGGCCCACCGGGGAGCTGTTTTTT.

The V call is TRBV19, the J call TRBJ1-5; no clear D gene. Germline V lookup: CDR1 LNHDA, CDR2 SQIVND (reference sequence). The CDR3 has 10 amino acids. V was cut by 11 bases and J by 7 bases, with 9 bases left in between. The DNA for the CDR3 is TGTGCCGGCGGCTGGCAGCCCCAGCATTTT. This translates into CAGGWQPQHF.

Comment on this clone: The sample holds other DNA sequences that translate to the same CDR3. The CDR3 reads CASSLVNPYNEQFF. CDR3 bases: TGTGCCAGCAGCTTAGTCAACCCCTACAATGAGCAGTTCTTC. The chain is built from TRBV11-2 and TRBJ2-1; no clear D. This CDR3 has 14 amino acids. Trimming stripped 1 base from V and 2 bases from J, with 6 bases between. Germline-derived CDR1 and CDR2 are SGHAT and FQNNGV.

The chain employs TRBV6-6 and TRBJ2-7; perhaps TRBD1 as D (6 bases). CDR3 length equals 13 residues. V was trimmed by 5 bases and J by 6 bases, leaving 14 bases between them. Germline assignment: CDR1 MNHNY and CDR2 SVGAGI (reference sequence). The CDR3 bases are TGTGCCAGCAGTGCAGGACAGTATGGCGAGCAGTACTTC. This gives the protein CASSAGQYGEQYF.

This clone has a single count. The CDR3 protein is CASSQDRREAFF. DNA for the CDR3: TGTGCCAGCAGCCAAGATAGAAGGGAAGCTTTCTTT. The chain employs TRBV3-1 (or the pseudogene TRBV3-2) and TRBJ1-1; D unclear. V was cut by 0 bases and J by 8 bases, with 7 bases left in between. This CDR3 contains 12 residues. CDR1 is LGHDT, CDR2 YNNKEL, per germline (reference sequence).

The chain employs TRBV5-1 and TRBJ1-5; D is perhaps TRBD1 (6 bases). Per germline, CDR1 SGHRS and CDR2 YFSETQ. With 4 bases removed from V and 4 bases from J, the gap between germline ends came to 12 bases. The CDR3 has 14 amino acids. CDR3: CASSAGTGNQPQHF. In DNA, the CDR3 is TGCGCCAGCAGCGCCGGAACAGGGAATCAGCCCCAGCATTTT.

This rearrangement joins TRBV6-5 to TRBJ2-5; D gene unclear. Germline-derived CDR1 and CDR2 are MNHEY and SVGAGI. CDR3 length equals 12 residues. V was clipped by 7 bases and J by 2 bases, with 8 bases between them. The CDR3 DNA is TGTGCCAGCAAGGGTCTTCAAGAGACCCAGTACTTC. Amino acid sequence: CASKGLQETQYF.

The chain employs TRBV7-9 and TRBJ1-6; a weak D match, TRBD1 (5 bases). Germline CDR1 is SEHNR and CDR2 is FQNEAQ (reference sequence). With 5 bases removed from V and 7 bases from J, the gap between germline ends came to 15 bases. The length of the CDR3 is 15 residues. CDR3 nucleotide sequence: TGTGCCAGCAGCCCCACAGGACATAGGAATTCACCCCTCCACTTT. Translating gives CASSPTGHRNSPLHF.

The chain recombines TRBV3-1 (or the pseudogene TRBV3-2) with TRBJ2-7; TRBD2 matches 8 bases. Trimming removed 1 base from V and 1 base from J; junction bases left unmatched: 12. Germline V CDR1 and CDR2: LGHDT, YNNKEL (reference sequence). This CDR3 is 18 amino acids long. CDR3 DNA: TGTGCCAGCAGCCAAGCGTTCGGCGGGGGGCCCCGATCCTACGAGCAGTACTTC. Its translation: CASSQAFGGGPRSYEQYF.